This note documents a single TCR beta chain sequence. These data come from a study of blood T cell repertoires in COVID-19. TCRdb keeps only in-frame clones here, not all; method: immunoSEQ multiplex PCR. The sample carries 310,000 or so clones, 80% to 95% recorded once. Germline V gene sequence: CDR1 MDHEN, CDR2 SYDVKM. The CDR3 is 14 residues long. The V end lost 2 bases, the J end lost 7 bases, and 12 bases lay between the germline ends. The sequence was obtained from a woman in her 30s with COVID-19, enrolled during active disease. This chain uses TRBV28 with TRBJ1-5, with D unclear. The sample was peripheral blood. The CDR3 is CASSLGLSHQPQHF. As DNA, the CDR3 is TGTGCCAGCAGTTTAGGACTGTCCCACCAGCCCCAGCATTTT.